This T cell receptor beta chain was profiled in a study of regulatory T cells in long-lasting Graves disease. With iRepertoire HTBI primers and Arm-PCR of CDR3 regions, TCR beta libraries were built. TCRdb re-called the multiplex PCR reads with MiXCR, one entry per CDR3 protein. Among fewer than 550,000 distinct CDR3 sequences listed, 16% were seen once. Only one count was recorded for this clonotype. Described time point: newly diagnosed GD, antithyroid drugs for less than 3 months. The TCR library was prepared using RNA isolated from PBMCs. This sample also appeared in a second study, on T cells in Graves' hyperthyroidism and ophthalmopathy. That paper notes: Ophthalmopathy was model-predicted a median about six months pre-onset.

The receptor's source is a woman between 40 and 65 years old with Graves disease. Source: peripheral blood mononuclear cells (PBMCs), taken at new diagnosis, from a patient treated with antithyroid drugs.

In nucleotides, the CDR3 is TGTGCCAGCAGTTTTGGGACAGTTCGGTACGAGCAGTACTTC. Its translation is CASSFGTVRYEQYF. The rearrangement links TRBV28 to TRBJ2-7, with 7 bases that match TRBD1. The germline V gene has CDR1 MDHEN and CDR2 SYDVKM. Trimming removed 3 bases from V and 4 bases from J; junction bases left unmatched: 6. CDR3 length: 14 amino acids. The whole variable domain, filled in from reference TRBV28 and TRBJ2-7, reads DVKVTQSSRYLVKRTGEKVFLECVQDMDHENMFWYRQDPGLGLRLIYFSYDVKMKEKGDIPEGYSVSREKKERFSLILESASTNQTSMYLCASSFGTVRYEQYFGPGTRLTVT.